This T cell receptor (beta chain) came from a study of T cell clusters in autoimmune cytopenias. General study results and limits: Primary autoimmune cytopenia patients seemingly lacked the physiological T cell clusters found in healthy donors. The T cell clusters were defined only in silico, without experimental functional validation.

TRB was amplified from 250 ng of peripheral blood genomic DNA per sample. In terms of frequency, this clonotype is medium-sized. Its cognate antigen is unknown. Germline V lookup: CDR1 DFQATT, CDR2 SNEGSKA (reference sequence). The CDR3 has 14 residues. Multiplex touch-down PCR amplified TRB using TRB-A and TRB-B pools in one tube. One entry per CDR3 protein, without DNA, is what TCRdb gives after re-calling the multiplex PCR reads. The sample has around 11,000 distinct CDR3 sequences; the top ten hold 4% to 5.5%. A further study also used this sample, focusing on T cell repertoires in aging, cancer and after chemotherapy. That study adds: Healthy donors lost TCR diversity with age mainly through richness, cancer patients through richness and evenness. Immunological memory after chemotherapy cannot be judged from the repertoire data.

V and J are TRBV20-1 and TRBJ2-7; TCRdb picks TRBD2, but there is no DNA to check that call. This TCR came from a human donor in good health. Material: peripheral blood. The CDR3: CSASRGGFAYEQYF.